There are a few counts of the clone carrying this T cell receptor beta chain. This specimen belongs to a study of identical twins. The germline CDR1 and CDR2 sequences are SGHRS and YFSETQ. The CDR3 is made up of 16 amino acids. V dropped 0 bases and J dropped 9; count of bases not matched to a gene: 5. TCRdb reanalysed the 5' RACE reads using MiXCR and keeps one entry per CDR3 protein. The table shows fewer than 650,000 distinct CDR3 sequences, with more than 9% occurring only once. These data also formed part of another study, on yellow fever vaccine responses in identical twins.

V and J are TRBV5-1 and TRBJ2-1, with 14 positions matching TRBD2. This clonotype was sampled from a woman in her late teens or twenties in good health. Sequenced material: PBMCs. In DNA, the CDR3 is TGCGCCAGCAGCTTGGGGGGGACTAGCGGGAGTACTGAGCAGTTCTTC. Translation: CASSLGGTSGSTEQFF.